These 10 T cell receptor beta chains came from one sample sequenced in a study of blood T cell repertoires in COVID-19. Repertoires were generated with immunoSEQ multiplex PCR, while TCRdb's copy carries only in-frame clones and drops some. The sample has 220,000 or so clones; about 81% are singletons. Sequenced input: peripheral blood. These receptors all stem from a woman of 80 years or more with COVID-19, enrolled during active disease.

The chain joins TRBV12-2 to TRBJ1-1; whether TRBD1, the table's D call, matches the DNA was not checked. TRBV12-2 is a pseudogene segment. This CDR3 is 19 amino acids long. This CDR3 is CASRSLLPRDSLMNTEAFF. The CDR3 region has the DNA TGTGCAAGTCGCTCCTTACTACCAAGGGACAGTCTTATGAACACTGAAGCTTTCTTT.

This sequence joins TRBV4-2 and TRBJ2-3; TRBD1 agrees at 7 bases. CDR1 and CDR2 from the germline V gene are LGHNA and YNFKEQ. V shed 0 bases and J 2 bases; nucleotides not matched to a gene: 5. The CDR3 is 16 amino acids. The CDR3 region has the DNA TGTGCCAGCAGCCAAGATTCAGGGGGTAACACAGATACGCAGTATTTT. Translating it yields CASSQDSGGNTDTQYF.

The chain recombines TRBV6-1 with TRBJ2-6; D remains ambiguous. The CDR3 has 14 residues. V dropped 10 bases and J dropped 0 bases, with 10 bases sitting between them. The germline V gene encodes CDR1 MNHNS and CDR2 SASEGT. The DNA for the CDR3 is TGTGCCATTACCCGGAGCTCTGGGGCCAACGTCCTGACTTTC. As protein: CAITRSSGANVLTF.

The V and J genes are TRBV27 and TRBJ1-1, with D unclear. The germline gives CDR1 MNHEY, CDR2 SMNVEV (reference sequence). This CDR3 spans 14 amino acids. V was cut by 6 bases and J by 7 bases, with 18 bases left in between. In DNA, the CDR3 is TGTGCCAGCAGCCGCCTCCAACTCCCAAGTGAAGCTTTCTTT. Amino acid sequence: CASSRLQLPSEAFF.

CDR3 coding DNA: TGTGCCAGCAAAAGACAGGGGTCCAGCTATGGCTACACCTTC. It is translated as CASKRQGSSYGYTF. V and J are TRBV28 and TRBJ1-2, with 8 nucleotides matching TRBD1. With 7 bases clipped from V and 4 bases from J, the junction kept 8 bases outside the gene matches. The CDR3 has 14 residues. Germline CDR1 MDHEN, CDR2 SYDVKM.

V and J are TRBV14 and TRBJ1-1, with D unresolved. The germline gives CDR1 SGHDN, CDR2 FVKESK. The CDR3 covers 13 residues. V dropped 4 bases and J dropped 4 bases, with 10 bases sitting between them. The CDR3 here is CASSPQYGTEAFF. The CDR3 nucleotides are TGTGCCAGCAGCCCCCAATACGGCACTGAAGCTTTCTTT.

J is TRBJ1-2 and V is TRBV27, with D perhaps matching TRBD1 (6 bases). Trimming removed 6 bases from V and 5 bases from J, with 10 bases in between. CDR3 length: 12 residues. Germline CDR1 and CDR2: MNHEY and SMNVEV (reference sequence). The CDR3 reads CASSPTGYGYTF. Here the CDR3 DNA reads TGTGCCAGCAGCCCTACAGGGTATGGCTACACCTTC.

The chain links TRBV5-5 to TRBJ2-7; TRBD2 agrees at 12 bases. The V gene's germline CDR1 is SGHKS and CDR2 YYEKEE (reference sequence). CDR3 size: 15 residues. V lost 1 base to trimming and J lost 6 bases; unmatched junction nucleotides: 5. CDR3 coding DNA: TGTGCCAGCAGCTTGTGGACTAGCGGGATAGGCGAGCAGTACTTC. Its protein is CASSLWTSGIGEQYF. The full variable domain, in which reference TRBV5-5 and TRBJ2-7 provide the parts outside the CDR3, is DAGVTQSPTHLIKTRGQQVTLRCSPISGHKSVSWYQQVLGQGPQFIFQYYEKEERGRGNFPDRFSARQFPNYSSELNVNALLLGDSALYLCASSLWTSGIGEQYFGPGTRLTVT.

The chain is built from TRBV5-4 and TRBJ2-3, with 7 bases that match TRBD2. CDR3 length equals 15 residues. V lost 2 bases and J lost 1; bases outside the gene matches: 4. The germline CDR1 and CDR2 sequences are SGHNT and YYREEE (reference sequence). The CDR3 coding sequence is TGTGCCAGCAGCTTTAGGGAGGGTGGCACAGATACGCAGTATTTT. Protein product: CASSFREGGTDTQYF.

The chain employs TRBV5-4 and TRBJ1-1; perhaps TRBD1 as D (5 bases). V was cut by 4 bases and J by 0 bases, with 19 bases left in between. Germline assignment: CDR1 SGHNT and CDR2 YYREEE (reference sequence). The CDR3 totals 17 residues. For the CDR3, the DNA is TGTGCCAGCAGCCCCGGCGGGGGGGAGAACATGAACACTGAAGCTTTCTTT. This gives the protein CASSPGGGENMNTEAFF. Using reference TRBV5-4 and TRBJ1-1 for the parts outside the CDR3, the full variable domain is ETGVTQSPTHLIKTRGQQVTLRCSSQSGHNTVSWYQQALGQGPQFIFQYYREEENGRGNFPPRFSGLQFPNYSSELNVNALELDDSALYLCASSPGGGENMNTEAFFGQGTRLTVV.